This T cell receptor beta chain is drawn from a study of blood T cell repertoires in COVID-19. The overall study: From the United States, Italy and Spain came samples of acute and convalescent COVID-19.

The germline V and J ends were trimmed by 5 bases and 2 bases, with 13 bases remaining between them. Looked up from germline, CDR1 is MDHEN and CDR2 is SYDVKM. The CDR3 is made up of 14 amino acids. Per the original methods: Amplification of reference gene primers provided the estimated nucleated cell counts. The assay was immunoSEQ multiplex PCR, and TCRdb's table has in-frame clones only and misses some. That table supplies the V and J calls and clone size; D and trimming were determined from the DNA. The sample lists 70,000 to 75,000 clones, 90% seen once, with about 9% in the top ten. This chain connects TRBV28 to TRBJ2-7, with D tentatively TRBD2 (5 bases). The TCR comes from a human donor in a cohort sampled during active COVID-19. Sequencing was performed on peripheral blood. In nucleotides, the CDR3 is TGTGCCAGCAGTACGGCGGGCGGTACCTACGAGCAGTACTTC. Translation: CASSTAGGTYEQYF. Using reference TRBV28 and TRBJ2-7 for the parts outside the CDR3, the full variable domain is DVKVTQSSRYLVKRTGEKVFLECVQDMDHENMFWYRQDPGLGLRLIYFSYDVKMKEKGDIPEGYSVSREKKERFSLILESASTNQTSMYLCASSTAGGTYEQYFGPGTRLTVT.